Listed below are T cell receptor beta chains from one sample, sequenced in a study of CD8+ T cells in alopecia areata. Profiling relied on immunoSEQ multiplex PCR, and the TCRdb table lists in-frame clones only, not all of them. The sample has just over 150,000 clones, about 51% seen once; the top ten hold less than 20%. The specimen comprised CD8+ T cells sorted from blood, sampled at week 0. The receptor set was obtained from a human donor with alopecia areata. Each CDR3 is given with its conserved first and last residue. D genes are given only for firm matches. Clone size, where shown, is once, few, many, or a class for clones that have expanded.

CDR3nt: TGTGCCAGCAGCTCGGCTACCGGGACGATCCCCGAGCAGTACTTC; CDR3aa: CASSSATGTIPEQYF; abundance: few; j_gene: TRBJ2-7; v_gene: TRBV13; d_gene: NA
CDR3nt: TGCAGCGTTATCCTGCGCGGGGATAACACCGGGGAGCTGTTTTTT; CDR3aa: CSVILRGDNTGELFF; abundance: once; j_gene: TRBJ2-2; v_gene: TRBV29-1; d_gene: NA
CDR3nt: TGTGCCAGCAGCCCCGACCGTATAGAGACCCAGTACTTC; CDR3aa: CASSPDRIETQYF; abundance: NA; j_gene: TRBJ2-5; v_gene: TRBV11-2; d_gene: NA
CDR3nt: TGTGCCAGCAGTTACGGGTCCACCACCTCCTACGAGCAGTACTTC; CDR3aa: CASSYGSTTSYEQYF; abundance: NA; j_gene: TRBJ2-7; v_gene: TRBV6-5; d_gene: NA
CDR3nt: TGCGCCAGCAGCCAAGACAGAATTATGAACACTGAAGCTTTCTTT; CDR3aa: CASSQDRIMNTEAFF; abundance: NA; j_gene: TRBJ1-1; v_gene: TRBV7-2; d_gene: NA
CDR3nt: TGTGCCAGCAGCTTTCAGGGTTGGCAAAACATTCAGTACTTC; CDR3aa: CASSFQGWQNIQYF; abundance: many; j_gene: TRBJ2-4; v_gene: TRBV5-8; d_gene: NA
CDR3nt: TGCAGCGTTCCACTCGGCCCGAACACTGAAGCTTTCTTT; CDR3aa: CSVPLGPNTEAFF; abundance: few; j_gene: TRBJ1-1; v_gene: TRBV29-1; d_gene: NA
CDR3nt: TGTGCCAGCAGTGTCTCGTACGAGCAGTACTTC; CDR3aa: CASSVSYEQYF; abundance: NA; j_gene: TRBJ2-7; v_gene: TRBV25-1; d_gene: NA
CDR3nt: TGCGCCAGCAGCTTGTCGGGTGCAGCGCTGTTGGGCTACACCTTC; CDR3aa: CASSLSGAALLGYTF; abundance: NA; j_gene: TRBJ1-2; v_gene: TRBV5-1; d_gene: NA
CDR3nt: TGTGCCTGGACTCCGGGGGGACCTAGCACAGATACGCAGTATTTT; CDR3aa: CAWTPGGPSTDTQYF; abundance: NA; j_gene: TRBJ2-3; v_gene: TRBV30; d_gene: TRBD2
CDR3nt: TGTGCCAGCAGCTTAGGCCGAGGGAGCGAGCAGTACTTC; CDR3aa: CASSLGRGSEQYF; abundance: NA; j_gene: TRBJ2-7; v_gene: TRBV13; d_gene: NA
CDR3nt: TGCAGCGTTACCGGGGAGACCCAGTACTTC; CDR3aa: CSVTGETQYF; abundance: NA; j_gene: TRBJ2-5; v_gene: TRBV29-1; d_gene: NA
CDR3nt: TGTGCCAGCAGCTTAGATCCTATTCGCACAGATACGCAGTATTTT; CDR3aa: CASSLDPIRTDTQYF; abundance: NA; j_gene: TRBJ2-3; v_gene: TRBV7-6; d_gene: NA
CDR3nt: TGTGCCTGCAGCCCCTACAGGGGCGGGAGCATTCAGTACTTC; CDR3aa: CACSPYRGGSIQYF; abundance: NA; j_gene: TRBJ2-4; v_gene: TRBV7-2; d_gene: NA
CDR3nt: TGTGCCAGCAGCCGCTTCGAGGGGGAAAAACTGTTTTTT; CDR3aa: CASSRFEGEKLFF; abundance: NA; j_gene: TRBJ1-4; v_gene: TRBV5-6; d_gene: NA
CDR3nt: TGTGCCAGCTGGGACATAGACAATGAGCAGTTCTTC; CDR3aa: CASWDIDNEQFF; abundance: once; j_gene: TRBJ2-1; v_gene: TRBV27; d_gene: NA
CDR3nt: TGTGCCAGCAGTGTAACACCCACAAATGAAGATACGCAGTATTTT; CDR3aa: CASSVTPTNEDTQYF; abundance: NA; j_gene: TRBJ2-3; v_gene: TRBV2; d_gene: NA
CDR3nt: TGCAGCGTTCCCCGAACTAACTATGGCTACACCTTC; CDR3aa: CSVPRTNYGYTF; abundance: NA; j_gene: TRBJ1-2; v_gene: TRBV29-1; d_gene: NA
CDR3nt: TGCGCCAGCAGCCAAGATAGCGCCTTGAACACTGAAGCTTTCTTT; CDR3aa: CASSQDSALNTEAFF; abundance: NA; j_gene: TRBJ1-1; v_gene: TRBV4-3; d_gene: NA
CDR3nt: TGTGCCAGCTCACCCCAGGGGGATCCCTCCTACAATGAGCAGTTCTTC; CDR3aa: CASSPQGDPSYNEQFF; abundance: few; j_gene: TRBJ2-1; v_gene: TRBV18; d_gene: TRBD1
CDR3nt: TGCAGCGTTTTAGCAGGGGCGCCCTATGGCTACACCTTC; CDR3aa: CSVLAGAPYGYTF; abundance: NA; j_gene: TRBJ1-2; v_gene: TRBV29-1; d_gene: NA
CDR3nt: TGTGCCTGGAGTGAAGGACAGGGCGGCGAGCAGTACTTC; CDR3aa: CAWSEGQGGEQYF; abundance: NA; j_gene: TRBJ2-7; v_gene: TRBV30; d_gene: TRBD1
CDR3nt: TGCAGCGTTGTGGACATCAAGAGGGGCTACACCTTC; CDR3aa: CSVVDIKRGYTF; abundance: few; j_gene: TRBJ1-2; v_gene: TRBV29-1; d_gene: NA
CDR3nt: TGTGCCAGCAGCGTAGCTGCCACAGGGTTTGGCGAAGCTTTCTTT; CDR3aa: CASSVAATGFGEAFF; abundance: NA; j_gene: TRBJ1-1; v_gene: TRBV9; d_gene: NA
CDR3nt: TGCAGCGTTCACAGGGAGAAGATTCAGTACTTC; CDR3aa: CSVHREKIQYF; abundance: NA; j_gene: TRBJ2-4; v_gene: TRBV29-1; d_gene: NA
CDR3nt: TGCGCCAGCAGCTTAGGGTGGGACCAGCCCCAGCATTTT; CDR3aa: CASSLGWDQPQHF; abundance: once; j_gene: TRBJ1-5; v_gene: TRBV5-1; d_gene: NA
CDR3nt: TGCGCCAGCAGCTTGAGGGGGGATGAGCAGTTCTTC; CDR3aa: CASSLRGDEQFF; abundance: NA; j_gene: TRBJ2-1; v_gene: TRBV5-1; d_gene: NA
CDR3nt: TGTGCCTGTTCCGAGGGGGAAGGCTATGGCTACACCTTC; CDR3aa: CACSEGEGYGYTF; abundance: few; j_gene: TRBJ1-2; v_gene: TRBV30; d_gene: NA
CDR3nt: TGTGCCAGCAGCTCGGATGGCAGCACAGATACGCAGTATTTT; CDR3aa: CASSSDGSTDTQYF; abundance: NA; j_gene: TRBJ2-3; v_gene: TRBV13; d_gene: NA
CDR3nt: TGCAGCGTACAGGGGGACGAAGGCAGGGGAGACAATGAGCAGTTCTTC; CDR3aa: CSVQGDEGRGDNEQFF; abundance: NA; j_gene: TRBJ2-1; v_gene: TRBV29-1; d_gene: TRBD1
CDR3nt: TGTGCCTGGCAGGCGGTGGGGGGCTCCGGTGAAAAACTGTTTTTT; CDR3aa: CAWQAVGGSGEKLFF; abundance: NA; j_gene: TRBJ1-4; v_gene: TRBV30; d_gene: NA
CDR3nt: TGTGCCAGTAGTATGGACCCGAACACTGAAGCTTTCTTT; CDR3aa: CASSMDPNTEAFF; abundance: NA; j_gene: TRBJ1-1; v_gene: TRBV19; d_gene: NA
CDR3nt: TGTGCCAGCAGACCGAGCGGGACTATGAGCTCCTACAATGAGCAGTTCTTC; CDR3aa: CASRPSGTMSSYNEQFF; abundance: medium-sized; j_gene: TRBJ2-1; v_gene: TRBV7-9; d_gene: TRBD2
CDR3nt: TGCAGCGTAGGGACAGCGAACACCGGGGAGCTGTTTTTT; CDR3aa: CSVGTANTGELFF; abundance: few; j_gene: TRBJ2-2; v_gene: TRBV29-1; d_gene: TRBD1
CDR3nt: TGTGCCAGCACGGCCGGGACAGACACCACAGATACGCAGTATTTT; CDR3aa: CASTAGTDTTDTQYF; abundance: few; j_gene: TRBJ2-3; v_gene: TRBV6-6; d_gene: TRBD1
CDR3nt: TGTGCCAGCAGCTTGGCGACTAGCGGGGCTTCCTACGAGCAGTACTTC; CDR3aa: CASSLATSGASYEQYF; abundance: NA; j_gene: TRBJ2-7; v_gene: TRBV7-8; d_gene: TRBD2
CDR3nt: TGCGCCAGCAGCCAAGATCCCGGGATAGGTACTAAGCAGTACTTC; CDR3aa: CASSQDPGIGTKQYF; abundance: NA; j_gene: TRBJ2-7; v_gene: TRBV4-3; d_gene: NA
CDR3nt: TGCGCCAGCAGCCAAGGACTTTCAAGCGGAAACACCATATATTTT; CDR3aa: CASSQGLSSGNTIYF; abundance: once; j_gene: TRBJ1-3; v_gene: TRBV4-3; d_gene: NA
CDR3nt: TGTGCCACCAGCATAGACAGGCGGGCTGAAGCTTTCTTT; CDR3aa: CATSIDRRAEAFF; abundance: NA; j_gene: TRBJ1-1; v_gene: TRBV15; d_gene: NA
CDR3nt: TGTGCCAGCAGCGGGAGCGGGGCGCAGCACGAGCAGTACTTC; CDR3aa: CASSGSGAQHEQYF; abundance: NA; j_gene: TRBJ2-7; v_gene: TRBV7-8; d_gene: TRBD2
CDR3nt: TGTGCCAGCAGTTTACTCCAGGGCTCCGAGCAGTACTTC; CDR3aa: CASSLLQGSEQYF; abundance: NA; j_gene: TRBJ2-7; v_gene: TRBV27; d_gene: NA
CDR3nt: TGTGCCAGCAGCAAAGGGACTGCCGAGCAGTACTTC; CDR3aa: CASSKGTAEQYF; abundance: NA; j_gene: TRBJ2-7; v_gene: TRBV5-6; d_gene: NA
CDR3nt: TGCGCCAGCAGTCAATCTGGCAGACAAGCAACTAATGAAAAACTGTTTTTT; CDR3aa: CASSQSGRQATNEKLFF; abundance: few; j_gene: TRBJ1-4; v_gene: TRBV23-1; d_gene: NA
CDR3nt: TGCGCCAGCAGCTTGGCAGGGGGCGGCAATCAGCCCCAGCATTTT; CDR3aa: CASSLAGGGNQPQHF; abundance: NA; j_gene: TRBJ1-5; v_gene: TRBV5-1; d_gene: TRBD1